This T cell receptor beta chain came from a study of blood T cell repertoires in COVID-19. Looking at the study overall: COVID-19 samples collected from the United States, Italy and Spain covered acute and convalescent phases. PBMCs, B-cell-depleted T cells, or T cells were the source of the cDNA or gDNA that made up the material.

Per the original data handling: Researchers report that nucleated cell counts were estimated from reference gene primer amplification. Assay: immunoSEQ multiplex PCR; the TCRdb copy retains only in-frame clones and omits some. For V, J and clone size, that table is used; D and trimming come from the DNA. The sample has roughly 50,000 clones; more than 60% are singletons. Germline V lookup: CDR1 SGHRS, CDR2 YFSETQ. V lost 3 bases, J lost 1 base, and 16 bases lay in between. The CDR3 covers 16 residues. The receptor was derived from a human donor with active or convalescent COVID-19. The donor label of this sample is uncertain. Specimen: peripheral blood. The V call is TRBV5-1, the J call TRBJ1-1, with D possibly matching TRBD1 (6 bases). The CDR3 sequence: CASSSTNYRANTEAFF. DNA for the CDR3: TGCGCCAGCAGCTCGACAAATTACAGGGCGAACACTGAAGCTTTCTTT.